This record covers a single T cell receptor (beta chain). The data derive from a study of T cell changes during pregnancy in multiple sclerosis. Profiled with immunoSEQ multiplex PCR; TCRdb holds only in-frame clones, not every one. The sample consists of tens of thousands of clones, around 93% of them appearing once. The source of this sequence is a female donor with multiple sclerosis, enrolled in a pregnancy study. Sequences were derived from peripheral blood, sampled after pregnancy.

The CDR3, as DNA: TGTGCCAGCAGCTACGGACTAGCGGGAGTCGGGGAGCTGTTTTTT. Its translation: CASSYGLAGVGELFF. This chain joins TRBV7-3 and TRBJ2-2; 13 bases map to TRBD2. This CDR3 comprises 15 residues. The V gene end was trimmed by 4 bases and the J gene end by 7 bases; junction bases not matched to a gene: 3. Germline lookup yields CDR1 SGHTA and CDR2 FQGTGA.